This T cell receptor (beta chain) was obtained from a study of sequential checkpoint blockade in melanoma. Study results and limitations: About 30 times likelier clinical benefit followed increased tumor T-cell fraction and clonality. PD-L1 staining and CD8+ counts, not mutational load, tracked tumor T-cell clonality.

The CDR3 loop spans 13 amino acids. Trimming left V 4 bases short and J 9 bases short, with 13 bases between. The germline gives CDR1 LNHDA, CDR2 SQIVND (reference sequence). This clone was seen once. What it binds is not known. Using immunoSEQ multiplex PCR, the repertoire was profiled, and TCRdb retains in-frame clones only, with some absent. The sample carries 3,000 to 4,000 clones, over 20% recorded once. The treatment denotes: randomized to nivolumab then ipilimumab (arm A) or the reverse (arm B). Patients had received no earlier DNA-damaging chemotherapy. The receptor was isolated from a human donor with melanoma. Sequencing was performed on tumor tissue (inferred from file names), taken from a patient given nivolumab and ipilimumab in sequence. This chain joins TRBV19 and TRBJ1-5, with D uncertain. CDR3 sequence: CASSSGESRPQHF. The CDR3 nucleotides are TGTGCCAGTAGTAGCGGGGAATCTCGGCCCCAGCATTTT.